The 29 T cell receptor beta chains reported below all come from one sample, sequenced in a study of regulatory T cells in long-lasting Graves disease. Both iRepertoire HTBI primers and Arm-PCR of CDR3 regions were used to build the TCR beta libraries. TCRdb re-called the multiplex PCR reads through MiXCR, storing one row per CDR3 protein. Of around 420,000 distinct CDR3 sequences in the sample, about 15% were seen once. The time point was: newly diagnosed GD, antithyroid drugs for less than 3 months. The TCR library used RNA extracted from PBMCs. These same data were also listed under a study on T cells in Graves' hyperthyroidism and ophthalmopathy.

Specimen: peripheral blood mononuclear cells (PBMCs), collected at new diagnosis, from a patient treated with antithyroid drugs. The receptor source for this set is a woman between 40 and 55 years old with Graves disease.

This clonotype occurred many times. This sequence joins TRBV20-1 and TRBJ2-7; maybe TRBD2 (6 bases). The CDR3 totals 15 residues. Germline V lookup: CDR1 DFQATT, CDR2 SNEGSKA (reference sequence). The ends were cut back, 4 bases at V and 2 bases at J, with 18 bases in the middle. CDR3 protein: CSATREAYDTYEQYF. The CDR3 DNA is TGCAGTGCTACCAGGGAGGCGTACGATACCTACGAGCAGTACTTC.

This clonotype was found a few times. The chain carries TRBV29-1 and TRBJ2-2; 7 positions match TRBD1. Germline V CDR1 and CDR2: SQVTM, ANQGSEA. This CDR3 has 14 residues. V trimming: 5 bases; J trimming: 6 bases; junction bases outside the gene matches: 9. DNA of the CDR3: TGCAGCGTTCAACCGACAGGGACCTCCGGGGAGCTGTTTTTT. This gives the protein CSVQPTGTSGELFF.

This clonotype was recorded at least ten times. The chain has TRBV20-1 and TRBJ2-5, with D hard to call. Looked up from germline, CDR1 is DFQATT and CDR2 is SNEGSKA (reference sequence). The CDR3 is 12 amino acids. V was trimmed by 0 bases and J by 2 bases, leaving 4 bases between them. The CDR3 spells CSARDLQETQYF. Here the CDR3 DNA reads TGCAGTGCTAGAGATCTGCAAGAGACCCAGTACTTC.

This clonotype has ten or more counts. Its ends do not fully match the called genes, so a read error is possible. V is TRBV12-3 or TRBV12-4 and J is TRBJ2-7, with 8 positions matching TRBD1. CDR3 length: 12 amino acids. The DNA for the CDR3 is TGTGCCAGCAGTTTCAACAGGGGGTTTCCCTTATTC. Amino acid sequence: CASSFNRGFPLF.

The table lists this clonotype with many counts. The chain is built from TRBV15 and TRBJ2-1, with TRBD2 matching over 7 bases. The CDR3 consists of 17 residues. The germline V gene has CDR1 LNHNV and CDR2 YYDKDF (reference sequence). Trimming cost V 2 bases and J 2 bases; bases outside gene matches: 9. CDR3 sequence: CATSRLGGRRPYNEQFF. DNA of the CDR3: TGTGCCACCAGCAGACTGGGGGGGAGAAGACCCTACAATGAGCAGTTCTTC.

This clonotype appeared many times. This chain joins TRBV5-1 and TRBJ2-7; possibly TRBD2 for D (6 bases). Between the trimmed V and J ends, which lost 4 bases and 4 bases, there was a span of 21 bases. Germline lookup yields CDR1 SGHRS and CDR2 YFSETQ. This CDR3 spans 16 amino acids. Here the CDR3 DNA reads TGCGCCAGCAGCGATGTCTTTGGGCGGGGCCTTTACGAGCAGTACTTC. Its translation: CASSDVFGRGLYEQYF.

This clonotype showed up many times. This chain links TRBV20-1 with TRBJ2-5; D gene ambiguous. The germline CDR1 and CDR2 sequences are DFQATT and SNEGSKA (reference sequence). V was trimmed by 4 bases and J by 3 bases, leaving 12 bases between them. This CDR3 is 13 amino acids long. The CDR3 region is CSATWVSEETQYF. The CDR3, as DNA: TGCAGTGCTACTTGGGTCAGCGAAGAGACCCAGTACTTC.

This clonotype was counted at least ten times. This chain uses TRBV12-3 or TRBV12-4 with TRBJ1-1; D is uncertain. The CDR3 has 16 residues. V lost 5 bases and J 1 base, leaving 17 bases between the germline ends. CDR3 region: CASSPHWAEGNTEAFF. CDR3 sequence (DNA): TGTGCCAGCAGTCCCCATTGGGCGGAGGGGAACACTGAAGCTTTCTTT.

In its sample, this clonotype was seen a few times. The CDR3 is CASSPRETGKLNEQYF. CDR3 DNA sequence: TGTGCCAGCTCACCCCGCGAAACAGGGAAATTAAACGAGCAGTACTTC. V usage is TRBV18 and J usage is TRBJ2-7; perhaps TRBD1 as D (6 bases). The V gene's germline CDR1 is KGHSH and CDR2 LQKENI. The length of the CDR3 is 16 residues. Trimming pared 3 bases from V and 5 bases from J, leaving 20 bases between.

This clonotype was observed a handful of times. The chain couples TRBV6-2 or TRBV6-3 to TRBJ2-7; D perhaps matches TRBD2 (5 bases). Trimming stripped 2 bases from V and 2 bases from J, with 10 bases between. The V gene's germline CDR1 is MNHEY and CDR2 SVGEGT. The CDR3 sequence is 14 residues long. Written as DNA, the CDR3 is TGTGCCAGCAGTTACCAGCGGAACACCTACGAGCAGTACTTC. It translates to CASSYQRNTYEQYF.

There are many counts of this clonotype. The chain recombines TRBV7-3 with TRBJ2-3; D is unresolved. The length of the CDR3 is 17 residues. The germline V gene has CDR1 SGHTA and CDR2 FQGTGA. With 0 bases removed from V and 4 bases from J, the gap between germline ends came to 17 bases. CDR3 sequence reads: CASSLTPAAWDSDTQYF. As DNA, the CDR3 is TGTGCCAGCAGCTTAACGCCCGCGGCCTGGGATTCAGATACGCAGTATTTT.

The table lists this clonotype with a few counts. This CDR3 reads CSAFRWGGETQYF. CDR3 coding DNA: TGCAGTGCGTTTCGATGGGGGGGGGAGACCCAGTACTTC. The chain couples TRBV20-1 to TRBJ2-5, with 7 bases matching TRBD2. Germline assignment: CDR1 DFQATT and CDR2 SNEGSKA (reference sequence). The CDR3 contains 13 residues. V lost 6 bases and J lost 5; bases outside the gene matches: 9.

In its sample, this clonotype was seen many times. This chain uses TRBV7-6 with TRBJ2-7; unclear D gene. The CDR3 runs 13 residues. V was trimmed by 2 bases and J by 5 bases, leaving 10 bases between them. CDR1 is SGHVS, CDR2 FNYEAQ, per germline. The CDR3, as DNA: TGTGCCAGCAGCTTAAGCGTGGGCGACGAGCAGTACTTC. This sequence encodes CASSLSVGDEQYF. The whole variable domain, remainder taken from reference TRBV7-6 and TRBJ2-7, is GAGVSQSPRYKVTKRGQDVALRCDPISGHVSLYWYRQALGQGPEFLTYFNYEAQQDKSGLPNDRFSAERPEGSISTLTIQRTEQRDSAMYRCASSLSVGDEQYFGPGTRLTVT.

The chain couples TRBV19 to TRBJ1-1; the match to TRBD1 covers 9 bases. Germline trimming cut 10 bases from V and 6 bases from J; bases unmatched to any gene: 15. Per germline, CDR1 LNHDA and CDR2 SQIVND (reference sequence). This CDR3 contains 15 residues. DNA of the CDR3: TGTGCCACCCGGGACAGGGCGGCCAGGAGGGCTGAAGCTTTCTTT. Translated, it gives CATRDRAARRAEAFF.

A few counts support this clonotype. The genes are TRBV7-9 and TRBJ2-7, with 12 bases lining up with TRBD1. The V and J ends lost 5 bases and 5 bases, in that order; junction bases with no gene match: 7. Germline V CDR1 and CDR2: SEHNR, FQNEAQ (reference sequence). The CDR3 loop spans 15 amino acids. DNA for the CDR3: TGTGCCAGCAGCCACCCGGGACAGGGGGCTCACGAGCAGTACTTC. It specifies CASSHPGQGAHEQYF.

This clonotype showed up many times. The V gene is TRBV2, the J gene TRBJ2-3; TRBD1 is a possible D gene (5 bases). CDR1 is SNHLY and CDR2 is FYNNEI in the germline V gene. CDR3 length: 14 residues. Trimming took off 6 bases at V and 0 bases at J, with 10 bases between the two ends. The CDR3 DNA sequence: TGTGCCAGCAGGGGCAGGGTGAGCACAGATACGCAGTATTTT. Translated: CASRGRVSTDTQYF.

The rearrangement links TRBV20-1 to TRBJ2-1; unclear D gene. The germline gives CDR1 DFQATT, CDR2 SNEGSKA (reference sequence). V lost 3 bases and J lost 0, with 18 bases in between. CDR3 length: 17 residues. The CDR3 nucleotides are TGCAGTGCTAGGGGCCCTCCGAACTTGTACTCCTACAATGAGCAGTTCTTC. This translates into CSARGPPNLYSYNEQFF.

This clonotype has ten or more counts. The J gene is TRBJ2-1, the V gene TRBV27; TRBD2 aligns across 7 bases. The germline gives CDR1 MNHEY, CDR2 SMNVEV (reference sequence). This CDR3 contains 14 residues. Trimming removed 3 bases from V and 9 bases from J; junction bases left unmatched: 8. The CDR3 here is CASSLTSLGLEQFF. CDR3 coding DNA: TGTGCCAGCAGTTTGACTAGCCTAGGCCTTGAGCAGTTCTTC.

This clonotype has at least ten counts. V gene TRBV20-1 combines with J gene TRBJ2-1; 10 nucleotides align to TRBD2. The germline V gene has CDR1 DFQATT and CDR2 SNEGSKA (reference sequence). V lost 3 bases to trimming and J lost 4 bases; unmatched junction nucleotides: 3. CDR3 length: 14 residues. CDR3 residues: CSARPSGSYNEQFF. CDR3 DNA sequence: TGCAGTGCTAGGCCTAGCGGGAGTTACAATGAGCAGTTCTTC.

At least ten counts were recorded for this clonotype. This rearrangement joins TRBV27 to TRBJ2-3; possible D gene TRBD2, 6 bases. This CDR3 has 12 residues. Germline V gene sequence: CDR1 MNHEY, CDR2 SMNVEV (reference sequence). Between the trimmed V and J ends, which lost 6 bases and 9 bases, there was a span of 13 bases. The CDR3 nucleotides read TGTGCCAGCAGAATAGAGGGAGGCACGCAGTATTTT. It is translated as CASRIEGGTQYF.

This clonotype has a count of ten or more. A junction boundary mismatches the germline segment, possibly from a read error. J is TRBJ2-7 and V is TRBV3-1, with 7 bases that match TRBD1. The germline V gene encodes CDR1 LGHDT and CDR2 YNNKEL (reference sequence). The CDR3 is 13 residues long. In nucleotides, the CDR3 is TGTGCCAGCAGTCAAGGGGGCCCCTACGAGCAGTACTTC. This sequence encodes CASSQGGPYEQYF.

This clonotype was seen ten or more times. V usage is TRBV7-9 and J usage is TRBJ2-7, with 8 bases identical to TRBD2. Germline CDR1 reads SEHNR; CDR2 reads FQNEAQ (reference sequence). With 2 bases clipped from V and 6 bases from J, the junction kept 9 bases outside the gene matches. CDR3 length: 15 amino acids. The DNA for the CDR3 is TGTGCCAGCAGCTTAATGGGACTAGGTTCGGGCGAGCAGTACTTC. Its protein product is CASSLMGLGSGEQYF.

This rearrangement joins TRBV18 to TRBJ2-5; 14 nucleotides match TRBD2. The germline CDR1 and CDR2 sequences are KGHSH and LQKENI. The CDR3 runs to 18 residues. V dropped 6 bases and J dropped 3; count of bases not matched to a gene: 12. CDR3 in DNA: TGTGCCAGCTCGCCGACTAGCGGGAGGGCAGCTCATAAAGAGACCCAGTACTTC. It translates to CASSPTSGRAAHKETQYF.

This clonotype was recorded many times. The chain joins TRBV2 to TRBJ2-3, with 11 positions matching TRBD2. This CDR3 has 16 residues. Trimming cost V 6 bases and J 0 bases; bases outside gene matches: 5. CDR1 and CDR2 (germline): SNHLY, FYNNEI. The CDR3 reads CASRAWTSGSTDTQYF. The DNA for the CDR3 is TGTGCCAGCAGGGCCTGGACTAGCGGGAGCACAGATACGCAGTATTTT.

The rearrangement joins TRBV5-8 to TRBJ1-5; possibly TRBD1 for D (5 bases). Trimming cost V 0 bases and J 7 bases, with 14 bases left between them. This CDR3 has 15 residues. Looked up from germline, CDR1 is SGHTS and CDR2 is YDEGEE. DNA for the CDR3: TGTGCCAGCAGCTTGGGGTGGGGTGGGGACCAGCCCCAGCATTTT. It codes for CASSLGWGGDQPQHF.

In nucleotides, the CDR3 is TGTGCCACCAGCAGGGGATACAATGAGCAGTTCTTC. This translates into CATSRGYNEQFF. The chain combines TRBV15 with TRBJ2-1; D is unresolved. CDR3 length: 12 residues. V was clipped by 3 bases and J by 4 bases, with 4 bases between them. The germline V gene encodes CDR1 LNHNV and CDR2 YYDKDF (reference sequence).

The V gene is TRBV28, the J gene TRBJ2-6; 8 positions match TRBD1. The V gene end was trimmed by 5 bases and the J gene end by 2 bases; junction bases not matched to a gene: 5. CDR3 size: 16 residues. Germline CDR1 MDHEN, CDR2 SYDVKM. CDR3 bases: TGTGCCAGCAGTCCCGACAGGGGCGCTGGGGCCAACGTCCTGACTTTC. This codes for CASSPDRGAGANVLTF.

This clonotype came up many times. V is TRBV28 and J is TRBJ1-4; no firm D call. The germline CDR1 and CDR2 sequences are MDHEN and SYDVKM. V lost 3 bases and J lost 0, with 8 bases in between. The CDR3 extends over 15 amino acids. In DNA form, the CDR3 reads TGTGCCAGCAGTTTTGCCGGTGCAACTAATGAAAAACTGTTTTTT. Translating it yields CASSFAGATNEKLFF.

The table lists this clonotype with a few counts. The chain links TRBV28 to TRBJ2-7; 7 bases are a match to TRBD2. The CDR3 covers 13 residues. V gave up 1 base and J gave up 7 bases; unmatched junction bases: 4. CDR1 is MDHEN, CDR2 SYDVKM, per germline. CDR3 sequence (DNA): TGTGCCAGCAGTTTATTGGGCGGGAGAGAGCAGTACTTC. Translating gives CASSLLGGREQYF.